This passage covers 28 T cell receptor beta chains from one sample sequenced in a study of beta chain features in type 1 diabetes. The authors reverse transcribed all of the isolated RNA, so sequencing captured expressed TCRB transcripts. Generated by immunoSEQ multiplex PCR, the TCRdb table keeps only in-frame clones and is missing some. The sample lists around 300,000 clones; 11% to 15% were seen once. The sequenced sample was central memory CD4+ T cells from blood. These receptors all stem from a man aged 25 to 40 in good health.

This clone was detected a few times. The chain joins TRBV11-2 to TRBJ2-7; the D is unclear. CDR1 SGHAT and CDR2 FQNNGV come from the germline V gene. This CDR3 is built from 10 residues. Trimming pared 2 bases from V and 9 bases from J, leaving 5 bases between. The CDR3 nucleotides are TGTGCCAGCAGCTTAAACGGGCAGTACTTC. Translation: CASSLNGQYF.

A few counts support this clone. This rearrangement joins TRBV30 to TRBJ1-1, with unresolved D. The CDR3 contains 13 residues. The germline V gene has CDR1 GTSNPN and CDR2 SVGIG (reference sequence). The V end was cut by 3 bases, the J end by 6 bases, with 14 bases between. This CDR3 is CAWSFISAPEAFF. CDR3 nucleotide sequence: TGTGCCTGGAGCTTTATAAGCGCCCCTGAAGCTTTCTTT.

This clone has more than one count but fewer than ten. The V gene is TRBV7-6, the J gene TRBJ2-1; no firm D call. This CDR3 is 15 amino acids long. Germline CDR1 SGHVS, CDR2 FNYEAQ. Trimming left V 3 bases short and J 6 bases short, with 15 bases between. As DNA, the CDR3 is TGTGCCAGCAGCTTGTCGGTGGCCCGGACCAATGAGCAGTTCTTC. This gives the protein CASSLSVARTNEQFF.

The CDR3 sequence is CASSQLAGMNTGELFF. The CDR3 nucleotides are TGTGCCAGCAGCCAATTAGCGGGAATGAACACCGGGGAGCTGTTTTTT. The chain couples TRBV14 to TRBJ2-2, with 8 bases that match TRBD2. Germline loops: CDR1 SGHDN, CDR2 FVKESK. J was trimmed by 1 base and V by 2 bases; bases with no gene match: 3. This CDR3 is 16 amino acids long.

This clone has only a few counts. In DNA form, the CDR3 reads TGTGCCAGCAGCCGAACCGGGACAAATGAAGCTTTCTTT. Encoded protein: CASSRTGTNEAFF. V is TRBV6-6 and J is TRBJ1-1; perhaps TRBD1 as D (6 bases). The V gene lost 6 bases and the J gene lost 7 bases, with 15 bases spanning the gap. The germline gives CDR1 MNHNY, CDR2 SVGAGI (reference sequence). This CDR3 is built from 13 residues.

The J gene is TRBJ1-1, the V gene TRBV29-1; 7 bases line up with TRBD1. V was clipped by 4 bases and J by 2 bases; unmatched bases: 7. The CDR3 contains 14 residues. Germline-derived CDR1 and CDR2 are SQVTM and ANQGSEA. This CDR3 is CSVGETGLNTEAFF. As DNA, the CDR3 is TGCAGCGTTGGGGAGACAGGGCTTAACACTGAAGCTTTCTTT.

The rearrangement uses TRBV21-1 and TRBJ2-1. TRBV21-1 is described as a pseudogene. The CDR3 runs 16 residues. In nucleotides, the CDR3 is TGTGCCAGGTCTGGCTGTTGCGTGCCCGCTTACAATGAGCAGTTCTTC. Translation gives CARSGCCVPAYNEQFF.

In this sample, this clone turned up a few times. CDR3 nucleotides: TGTGCCAGCAGCTCTCACACGGCAACTAATGAAAAACTGTTTTTT. It encodes CASSSHTATNEKLFF. V gene TRBV5-6 combines with J gene TRBJ1-4; no firm D call. This CDR3 has 15 residues. CDR1 SGHDT and CDR2 YYEEEE come from the germline V gene. V gave up 3 bases and J gave up 0 bases, with 9 bases separating them.

This chain joins TRBV7-2 and TRBJ2-7; 7 bases agree with TRBD2. V shed 5 bases and J 2 bases; nucleotides not matched to a gene: 9. The CDR3 consists of 15 residues. CDR1 is SGHTA and CDR2 is FQGNSA in the germline V gene. The chain's CDR3 is CASSPSIGGTYEQYF. The CDR3 DNA is TGTGCCAGCAGCCCGTCGATCGGGGGGACCTACGAGCAGTACTTC.

This clone was recorded many times. The gene calls are TRBV7-2 and TRBJ2-2, with D tentatively TRBD1 (5 bases). Germline loops: CDR1 SGHTA, CDR2 FQGNSA. Between the trimmed V and J ends, which lost 5 bases and 5 bases, there was a span of 9 bases. There are 13 residues in the CDR3. CDR3 loop: CASSRRETGELFF. The DNA of the CDR3 is TGTGCCAGCAGCCGCAGGGAAACCGGGGAGCTGTTTTTT.

Ten or more counts support this clone. The chain employs TRBV30 and TRBJ2-2, with 10 bases fitting TRBD2. The trim removed 3 bases at V and 3 bases at J, leaving 7 bases unmatched. This CDR3 comprises 16 residues. Germline CDR1 reads GTSNPN; CDR2 reads SVGIG (reference sequence). This CDR3 is CAWRTLAGFDTGELFF. The CDR3 DNA reads as TGTGCCTGGAGGACACTAGCGGGATTCGACACCGGGGAGCTGTTTTTT.

This sequence joins TRBV10-3 and TRBJ2-5; TRBD2 is a possible D gene (5 bases). The CDR3 has 12 amino acids. V was trimmed by 6 bases and J by 3 bases, leaving 8 bases between them. Germline assignment: CDR1 ENHRY and CDR2 SYGVKD. The CDR3 protein is CAISRDKETQYF. The CDR3, as DNA: TGTGCCATCAGCCGGGATAAAGAGACCCAGTACTTC.

J is TRBJ2-1 and V is TRBV5-1, with 9 bases fitting TRBD1. Trimming took 0 bases from V and 6 from J; bases not matched to a gene: 10. Germline V gene sequence: CDR1 SGHRS, CDR2 YFSETQ. The CDR3 sequence is 17 residues long. The CDR3 bases are TGCGCCAGCAGCTTGGAGGGGCGGGGGACAGGGCTCAATGAGCAGTTCTTC. This encodes CASSLEGRGTGLNEQFF.

The gene calls are TRBV11-2 and TRBJ1-6; TRBD1 agrees at 7 bases. From germline, CDR1 is SGHAT and CDR2 FQNNGV. The CDR3 spans 14 residues. With 4 bases clipped from V and 9 bases from J, the junction kept 6 bases outside the gene matches. CDR3 sequence reads: CASSSQGGLSPLHF. CDR3 sequence (DNA): TGTGCCAGCAGCTCTCAGGGGGGCCTTTCACCCCTCCACTTT.

The chain has TRBV9 and TRBJ2-5, with D possibly being TRBD2 (6 bases). Trimming removed 4 bases at V and 5 bases at J, with 21 bases between. This CDR3 has 16 amino acids. Germline CDR1 reads SGDLS; CDR2 reads YYNGEE. CDR3 in amino acids: CASSLLGTGVIETQYF. In nucleotides, the CDR3 is TGTGCCAGCAGCTTATTGGGAACGGGGGTTATCGAGACCCAGTACTTC.

V is TRBV25-1 and J is TRBJ2-2; no reliable D call. The germline V and J ends were trimmed by 4 bases and 4 bases, with 13 bases remaining between them. Germline values: CDR1 MGHDK, CDR2 SYGVNS. This CDR3 region has 15 residues. CDR3 in DNA: TGTGCCAGCAGTGTTCGAGAAACGGGCACCGGGGAGCTGTTTTTT. Translation: CASSVRETGTGELFF.

Note on this clone: Other DNA sequences in this specimen translate into the identical CDR3. The chain recombines TRBV18 with TRBJ1-2, with 9 bases lining up with TRBD1. This CDR3 is 13 amino acids long. V was clipped by 3 bases and J by 8 bases; unmatched bases: 4. The germline CDR1 and CDR2 sequences are KGHSH and LQKENI. The CDR3 loop is CASSPTGGEGYTF. In DNA, the CDR3 is TGTGCCAGCTCACCGACAGGGGGGGAAGGCTACACCTTC.

In this sample, this clone turned up a few times. The chain is built from TRBV6-1 and TRBJ2-7; D ambiguous. Trimming left V 4 bases short and J 6 bases short, with 10 bases between. CDR3 length: 12 amino acids. Germline lookup yields CDR1 MNHNS and CDR2 SASEGT. The CDR3 region has the DNA TGTGCCAGCAGTGCGCACCGTGGCGAGCAGTACGTC. Protein: CASSAHRGEQYV.

This chain links TRBV30 with TRBJ1-2; perhaps TRBD1 as D (6 bases). The V gene's germline CDR1 is GTSNPN and CDR2 SVGIG (reference sequence). The germline V and J ends were trimmed by 5 bases and 5 bases, with 18 bases remaining between them. This CDR3 spans 14 amino acids. CDR3 nucleotide sequence: TGTGCCTGGGACCCCTTGGGGGCGGGTTATGGCTACACCTTC. This translates into CAWDPLGAGYGYTF.

The chain combines TRBV5-1 with TRBJ2-4; possible D gene TRBD2, 5 bases. This CDR3 region has 13 residues. V was shortened by 0 bases and J by 5 bases, with 6 bases between the two germline ends. Germline V gene data show CDR1 as SGHRS and CDR2 as YFSETQ. The CDR3: CASSLGTENIQYF. The CDR3 bases are TGCGCCAGCAGCTTGGGGACTGAAAACATTCAGTACTTC.

This clone was observed a few times. The gene calls are TRBV27 and TRBJ2-4; 9 bases agree with TRBD1. Germline CDR1 MNHEY, CDR2 SMNVEV (reference sequence). The CDR3 contains 14 residues. Trimming cost V 6 bases and J 9 bases; bases outside gene matches: 9. CDR3 region: CASRGLGQGVIQYF. CDR3 bases: TGTGCCAGCAGGGGTTTGGGACAGGGTGTCATTCAGTACTTC.

The V call is TRBV4-1, the J call TRBJ1-4; unclear D gene. This CDR3 region has 16 residues. Germline values: CDR1 MGHRA, CDR2 YSYEKL. Trimming stripped 3 bases from V and 0 bases from J, with 11 bases between. CDR3 DNA sequence: TGCGCCAGCAGCCACCAGGAGAGAACAACTAATGAAAAACTGTTTTTT. This translates into CASSHQERTTNEKLFF.

The chain uses TRBV6-5 and TRBJ2-5; D may be TRBD1 (5 bases). The length of the CDR3 is 15 residues. Trimming took 2 bases from V and 4 from J, leaving 14 bases between them. From germline, CDR1 is MNHEY and CDR2 SVGAGI. CDR3 DNA sequence: TGTGCCAGCAGTTACGGCAGGGATTTTTCAGAGACCCAGTACTTC. This translates into CASSYGRDFSETQYF.

The chain recombines TRBV6-1 with TRBJ1-5, with D perhaps TRBD1 (5 bases). The CDR3 has 16 residues. Trimming stripped 2 bases from V and 5 bases from J, with 16 bases between. Germline assignment: CDR1 MNHNS and CDR2 SASEGT. The CDR3 sequence: CASSENPQGSYQPQHF. The CDR3 DNA reads TGTGCCAGCAGTGAAAACCCCCAGGGCTCCTATCAGCCCCAGCATTTT.

This rearrangement joins TRBV5-1 to TRBJ2-5, with TRBD2 matching over 9 bases. The CDR3 is 15 residues long. CDR1 and CDR2 from the germline V gene are SGHRS and YFSETQ. J lost 5 bases, V lost 0 bases, and 5 bases had no gene match. Here the CDR3 reads CASSLGAGGEETQYF. In nucleotides, the CDR3 is TGCGCCAGCAGCTTGGGAGCGGGAGGAGAGGAGACCCAGTACTTC.

The V call is TRBV5-6, the J call TRBJ2-7; D gene uncertain. Germline loops: CDR1 SGHDT, CDR2 YYEEEE. The CDR3 spans 16 residues. V was trimmed by 3 bases and J by 0 bases, leaving 16 bases between them. The CDR3 DNA reads as TGTGCCAGCAGCTATCGCTGGTCGTCTGACTCCTACGAGCAGTACTTC. Amino acids: CASSYRWSSDSYEQYF.

This clone was observed a few times. The rearrangement joins TRBV4-3 to TRBJ1-4; D is ambiguous. The CDR3 is 15 amino acids. Germline V gene lookup returns CDR1 LGHNA and CDR2 YSLEER. The germline V and J ends were trimmed by 0 bases and 6 bases, with 11 bases remaining between them. CDR3 residues: CASSQDLRADEKLFF. CDR3 sequence (DNA): TGCGCCAGCAGCCAAGATCTACGGGCAGATGAAAAACTGTTTTTT.

The chain is built from TRBV14 and TRBJ1-6; 9 nucleotides align to TRBD1. CDR1 and CDR2 (germline): SGHDN, FVKESK. The CDR3 has 20 residues. Unmatched junction bases numbered 19, after V lost 4 bases and J lost 6 bases. CDR3 in amino acids: CASSLGAGQGRGVSNSPLHF. In nucleotides, the CDR3 is TGTGCCAGCAGCCTTGGAGCCGGACAGGGGAGAGGTGTGAGTAATTCACCCCTCCACTTT.